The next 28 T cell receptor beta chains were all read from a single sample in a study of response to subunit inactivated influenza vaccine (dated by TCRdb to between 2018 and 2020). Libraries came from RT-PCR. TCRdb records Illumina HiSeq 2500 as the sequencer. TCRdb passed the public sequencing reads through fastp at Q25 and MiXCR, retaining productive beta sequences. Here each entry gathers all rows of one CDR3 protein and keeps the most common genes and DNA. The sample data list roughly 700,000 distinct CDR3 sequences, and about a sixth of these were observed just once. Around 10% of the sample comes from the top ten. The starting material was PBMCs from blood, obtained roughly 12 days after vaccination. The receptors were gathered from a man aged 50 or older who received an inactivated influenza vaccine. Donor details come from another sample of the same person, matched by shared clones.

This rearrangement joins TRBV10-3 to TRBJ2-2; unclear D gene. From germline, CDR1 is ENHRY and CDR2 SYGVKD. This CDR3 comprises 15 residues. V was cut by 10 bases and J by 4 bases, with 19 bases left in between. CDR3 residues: CATRPVGRSTGELFF. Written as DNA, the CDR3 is TGTGCCACACGGCCAGTTGGCCGAAGCACCGGGGAGCTGTTTTTT.

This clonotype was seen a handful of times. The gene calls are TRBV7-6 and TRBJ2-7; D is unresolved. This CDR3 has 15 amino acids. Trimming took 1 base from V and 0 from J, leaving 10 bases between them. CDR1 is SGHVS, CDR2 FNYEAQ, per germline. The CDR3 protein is CASSLGEAPSYEQYF. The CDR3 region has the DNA TGTGCCAGCAGCTTAGGCGAGGCACCCTCCTACGAGCAGTACTTC.

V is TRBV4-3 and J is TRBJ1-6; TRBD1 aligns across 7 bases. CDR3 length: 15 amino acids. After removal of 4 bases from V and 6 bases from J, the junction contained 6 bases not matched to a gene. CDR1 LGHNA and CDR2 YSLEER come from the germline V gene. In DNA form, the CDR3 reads TGCGCCAGCAGCCGAGGACAGGCCGCTAATTCACCCCTCCACTTT. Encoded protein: CASSRGQAANSPLHF.

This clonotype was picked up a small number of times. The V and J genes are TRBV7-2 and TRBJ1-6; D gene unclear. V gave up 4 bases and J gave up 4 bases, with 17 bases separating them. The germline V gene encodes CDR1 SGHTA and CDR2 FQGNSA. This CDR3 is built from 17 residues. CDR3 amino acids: CASSYRVAGVYNSPLHF. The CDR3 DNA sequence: TGTGCCAGCAGCTACCGGGTAGCCGGGGTTTATAATTCACCCCTCCACTTT.

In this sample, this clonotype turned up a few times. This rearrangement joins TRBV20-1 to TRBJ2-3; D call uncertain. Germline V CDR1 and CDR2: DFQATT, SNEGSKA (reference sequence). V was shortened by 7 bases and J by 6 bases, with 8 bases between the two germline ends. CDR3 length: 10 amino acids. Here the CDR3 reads CSVHPDTQYF. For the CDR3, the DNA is TGCAGTGTTCATCCCGATACGCAGTATTTT.

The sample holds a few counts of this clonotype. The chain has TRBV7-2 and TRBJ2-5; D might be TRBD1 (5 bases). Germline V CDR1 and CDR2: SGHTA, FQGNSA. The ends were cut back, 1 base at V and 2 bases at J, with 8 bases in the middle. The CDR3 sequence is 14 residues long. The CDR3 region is CASSLDRTQETQYF. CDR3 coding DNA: TGTGCCAGCAGCTTAGACAGGACACAAGAGACCCAGTACTTC.

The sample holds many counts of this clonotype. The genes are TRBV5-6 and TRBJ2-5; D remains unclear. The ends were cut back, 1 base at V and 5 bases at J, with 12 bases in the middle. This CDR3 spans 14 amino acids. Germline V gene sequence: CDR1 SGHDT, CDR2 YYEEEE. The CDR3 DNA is TGTGCCAGCAGCTTGAGGCAGCCGTGGGAGACCCAGTACTTC. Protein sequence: CASSLRQPWETQYF.

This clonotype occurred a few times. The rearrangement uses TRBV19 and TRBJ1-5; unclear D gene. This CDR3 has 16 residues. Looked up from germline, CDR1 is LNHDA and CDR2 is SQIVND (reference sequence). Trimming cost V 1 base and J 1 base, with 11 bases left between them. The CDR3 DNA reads TGTGCCAGTAGTATAGGAGAGGGTCTAAGCAATCAGCCCCAGCATTTT. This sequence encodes CASSIGEGLSNQPQHF.

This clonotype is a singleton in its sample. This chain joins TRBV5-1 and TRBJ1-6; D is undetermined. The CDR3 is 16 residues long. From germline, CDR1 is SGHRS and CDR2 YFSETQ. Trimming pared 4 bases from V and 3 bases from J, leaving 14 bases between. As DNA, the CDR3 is TGCGCCAGCAGCAAGGGTGGGGTTTTCTATAATTCACCCCTCCACTTT. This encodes CASSKGGVFYNSPLHF.

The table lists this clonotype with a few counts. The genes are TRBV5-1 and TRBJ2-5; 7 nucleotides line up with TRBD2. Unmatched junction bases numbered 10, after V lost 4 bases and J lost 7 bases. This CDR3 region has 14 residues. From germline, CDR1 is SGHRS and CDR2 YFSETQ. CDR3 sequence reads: CASSPLAGSRTQYF. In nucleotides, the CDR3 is TGCGCCAGCAGCCCCTTAGCGGGTTCTCGGACCCAGTACTTC.

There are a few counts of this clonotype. The CDR3 DNA is TGCAGTGCCGGGCCGCGGACTTCGGCTGGGGCCAACGTCCTGACTTTC. It is translated as CSAGPRTSAGANVLTF. This sequence joins TRBV20-1 and TRBJ2-6; D possibly corresponds to TRBD2 (5 bases). Germline V CDR1 and CDR2: DFQATT, SNEGSKA (reference sequence). Trimming cost V 6 bases and J 2 bases, with 17 bases left between them. CDR3 length: 16 amino acids.

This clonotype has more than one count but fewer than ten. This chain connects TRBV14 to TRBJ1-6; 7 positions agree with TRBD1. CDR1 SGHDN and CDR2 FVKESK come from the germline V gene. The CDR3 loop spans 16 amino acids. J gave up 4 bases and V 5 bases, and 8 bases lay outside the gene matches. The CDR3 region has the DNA TGTGCCAGCAGCTTCAGGGGGAGATTTTATAATTCACCCCTCCACTTT. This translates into CASSFRGRFYNSPLHF.

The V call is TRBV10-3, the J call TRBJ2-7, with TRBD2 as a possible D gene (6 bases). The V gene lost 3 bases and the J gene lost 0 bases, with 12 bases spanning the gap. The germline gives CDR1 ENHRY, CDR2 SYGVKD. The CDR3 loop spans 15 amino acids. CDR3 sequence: CAISEIGGSSYEQYF. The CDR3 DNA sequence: TGTGCCATCAGTGAAATCGGGGGAAGCTCCTACGAGCAGTACTTC.

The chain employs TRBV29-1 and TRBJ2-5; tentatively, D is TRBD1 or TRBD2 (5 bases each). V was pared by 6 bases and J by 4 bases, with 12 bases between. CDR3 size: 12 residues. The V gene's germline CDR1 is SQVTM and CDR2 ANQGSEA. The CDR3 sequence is CSVGALGETQYF. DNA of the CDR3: TGCAGCGTCGGGGCTTTGGGAGAGACCCAGTACTTC.

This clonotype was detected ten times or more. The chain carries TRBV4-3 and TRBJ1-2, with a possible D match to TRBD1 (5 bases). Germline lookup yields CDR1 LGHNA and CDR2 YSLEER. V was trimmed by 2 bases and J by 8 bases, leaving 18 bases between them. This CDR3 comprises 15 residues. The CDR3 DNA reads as TGCGCCAGCAGCCAACAAGGGACCGCGGGGCGAGGCTACACCTTC. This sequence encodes CASSQQGTAGRGYTF.

The CDR3 DNA reads TGCAGCGTTGATACTTACAATGAGCAGTTCTTC. Translated, it gives CSVDTYNEQFF. The chain recombines TRBV29-1 with TRBJ2-1; D not resolved. CDR1 SQVTM and CDR2 ANQGSEA come from the germline V gene. The CDR3 is 11 residues long. Between the trimmed V and J ends, which lost 3 bases and 4 bases, there was a span of 4 bases.

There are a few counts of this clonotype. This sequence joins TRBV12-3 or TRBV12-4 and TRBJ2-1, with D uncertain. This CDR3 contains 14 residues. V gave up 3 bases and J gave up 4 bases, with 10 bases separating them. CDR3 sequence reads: CASSFDDEYNEQFF. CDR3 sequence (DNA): TGTGCCAGCAGTTTTGATGACGAATACAATGAGCAGTTCTTC.

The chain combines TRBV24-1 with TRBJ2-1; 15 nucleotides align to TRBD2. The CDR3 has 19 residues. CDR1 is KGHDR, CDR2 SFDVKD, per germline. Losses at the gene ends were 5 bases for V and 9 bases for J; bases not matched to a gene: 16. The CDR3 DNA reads TGTGCCACCAGTGTAAGGACTAGCGGGAGGGCCGTAAATTCCAGTGAGCAGTTCTTC. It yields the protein CATSVRTSGRAVNSSEQFF.

The CDR3 region has the DNA TGTGCCTGGAGTCCAAAATGGGGGACAGGCCGACCAAGCTCCTACAATGAGCAGTTCTTC. It yields the protein CAWSPKWGTGRPSSYNEQFF. This sequence joins TRBV30 and TRBJ2-1, with TRBD1 matching 8 bases. Germline CDR1 GTSNPN, CDR2 SVGIG (reference sequence). There are 20 residues in the CDR3. V dropped 2 bases and J dropped 0; count of bases not matched to a gene: 18.

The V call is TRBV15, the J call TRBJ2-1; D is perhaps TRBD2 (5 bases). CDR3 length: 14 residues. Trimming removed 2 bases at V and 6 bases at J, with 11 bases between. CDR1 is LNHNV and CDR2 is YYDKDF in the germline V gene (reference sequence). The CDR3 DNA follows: TGTGCCACCAGCAGACGAGGGCTTGGCAATGAGCAGTTCTTC. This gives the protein CATSRRGLGNEQFF.

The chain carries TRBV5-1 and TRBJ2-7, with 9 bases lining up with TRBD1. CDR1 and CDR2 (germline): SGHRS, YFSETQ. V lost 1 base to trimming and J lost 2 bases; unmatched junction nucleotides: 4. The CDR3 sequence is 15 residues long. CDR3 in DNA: TGCGCCAGCAGCTTGACTCGACAGGGGGCCTACGAGCAGTACTTC. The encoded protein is CASSLTRQGAYEQYF.

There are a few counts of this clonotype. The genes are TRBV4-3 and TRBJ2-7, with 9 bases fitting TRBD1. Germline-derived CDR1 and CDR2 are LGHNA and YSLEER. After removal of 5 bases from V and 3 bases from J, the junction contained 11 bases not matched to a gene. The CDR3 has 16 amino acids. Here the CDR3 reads CASSAQSGQGYYEQYF. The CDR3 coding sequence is TGCGCCAGCAGCGCACAGTCGGGACAGGGATACTACGAGCAGTACTTC.

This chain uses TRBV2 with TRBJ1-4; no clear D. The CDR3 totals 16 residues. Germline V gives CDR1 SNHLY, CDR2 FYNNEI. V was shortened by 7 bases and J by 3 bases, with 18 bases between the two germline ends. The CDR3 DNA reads TGTGCCAGCACTGGCATTCATCGGAGGGCTAATGAAAAACTGTTTTTT. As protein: CASTGIHRRANEKLFF.

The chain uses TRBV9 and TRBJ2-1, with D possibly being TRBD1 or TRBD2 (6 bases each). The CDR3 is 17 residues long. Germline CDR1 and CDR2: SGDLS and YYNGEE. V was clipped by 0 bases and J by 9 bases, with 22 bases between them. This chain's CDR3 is CASSVASGWGALSEQFF. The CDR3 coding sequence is TGTGCCAGCAGCGTAGCTTCCGGGTGGGGGGCCTTGAGTGAGCAGTTCTTC.

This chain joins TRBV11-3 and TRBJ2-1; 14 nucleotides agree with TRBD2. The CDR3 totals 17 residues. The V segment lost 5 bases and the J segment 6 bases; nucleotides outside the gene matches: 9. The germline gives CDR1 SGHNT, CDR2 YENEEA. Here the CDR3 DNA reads TGTGCCAGCAGCATCCGAGCGACTAGCGGGGGGGCCAATGAGCAGTTCTTC. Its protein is CASSIRATSGGANEQFF. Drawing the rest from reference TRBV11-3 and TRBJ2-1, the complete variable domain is EAGVVQSPRYKIIEKKQPVAFWCNPISGHNTLYWYLQNLGQGPELLIRYENEEAVDDSQLPKDRFSAERLKGVDSTLKIQPAELGDSAVYLCASSIRATSGGANEQFFGPGTRLTVL.

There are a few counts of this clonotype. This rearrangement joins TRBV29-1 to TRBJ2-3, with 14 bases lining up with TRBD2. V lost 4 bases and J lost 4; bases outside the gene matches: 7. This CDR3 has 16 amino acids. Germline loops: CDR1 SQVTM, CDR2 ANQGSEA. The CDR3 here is CSVGATSGRAADTQYF. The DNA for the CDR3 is TGCAGCGTTGGGGCGACTAGCGGGAGGGCCGCAGATACGCAGTATTTT.

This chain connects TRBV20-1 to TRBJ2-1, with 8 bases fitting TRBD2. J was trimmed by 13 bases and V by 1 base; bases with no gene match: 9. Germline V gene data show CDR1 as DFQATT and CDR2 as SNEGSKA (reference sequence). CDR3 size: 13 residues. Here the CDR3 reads CSARGGLANIQFF. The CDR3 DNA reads TGCAGTGCTAGAGGAGGACTAGCCAACATCCAGTTCTTC.

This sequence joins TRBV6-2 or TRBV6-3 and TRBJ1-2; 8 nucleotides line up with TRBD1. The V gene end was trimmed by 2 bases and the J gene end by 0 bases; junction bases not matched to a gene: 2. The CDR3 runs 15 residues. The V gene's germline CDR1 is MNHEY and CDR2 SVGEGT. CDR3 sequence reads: CASSYIQGANYGYTF. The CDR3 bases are TGTGCCAGCAGTTACATACAGGGGGCTAACTATGGCTACACCTTC.